This T cell receptor (beta chain) came from a study of blood T cell repertoires in COVID-19. About the study: The samples span acute and convalescent COVID-19 from the United States, Italy and Spain.

Authors' analysis steps: Using reference gene primer amplification, nucleated cell counts were estimated. Generated by immunoSEQ multiplex PCR, the TCRdb table keeps only in-frame clones and is missing some. V, J and clone size reflect that table, while D and trimming were determined from the DNA. The sample lists around 97,000 clones, roughly 80% occurring once. The V segment lost 5 bases and the J segment 3 bases; nucleotides outside the gene matches: 10. Germline loops: CDR1 MNHEY, CDR2 SMNVEV (reference sequence). The CDR3 contains 17 residues. This receptor was taken from a human donor in a cohort sampled during active COVID-19. V is TRBV27 and J is TRBJ2-3, with TRBD1 identical over 11 bases. Sequenced material: peripheral blood. In nucleotides, the CDR3 is TGTGCCAGCAGTCTCCGGACAGGGGGCCTCCGGACAGATACGCAGTATTTT. This gives the protein CASSLRTGGLRTDTQYF.